This is a list of T cell receptor beta chains from one sample in a study of molecular identifiers for immune sequencing clone quantification. TCRdb reprocessed the PCR reads with MiXCR, giving one entry per CDR3 protein. The sample has tens of thousands of distinct CDR3 sequences, around a sixth seen once. The sample was naive CD8+ T cells from blood, with Jurkat cell RNA spiked in. The origin of the receptors is a human donor in good health. Some libraries in this study had Jurkat cell RNA spiked in. The CDR3 runs from the conserved cysteine through the conserved F or W. A D gene is named only where the DNA matches it firmly. Clone size is not always given. Where it is, it says once, few, many or a class for expanded clones.

CDR3 DNA	CDR3 protein	D gene	CDR3 length	J gene	V gene	clone size
TGTGCCAGCAATCTCATGGGTGAGACCTACGAGCAGTACTTC	CASNLMGETYEQYF	.	14	TRBJ2-7	TRBV2	few
TGTGCCAGCAGTTTTACTAGCAGTTCAGATACGCAGTATTTT	CASSFTSSSDTQYF	.	14	TRBJ2-3	TRBV27	many
TGTGCCAGCAGTATGGGACGGACAATTGGCTCCTACGAGCAGTACTTC	CASSMGRTIGSYEQYF	.	16	TRBJ2-7	TRBV28	many
TGTGCCAGCAGCCCTTGGACTAGCGGACTATTCCAAGAGACCCAGTACTTC	CASSPWTSGLFQETQYF	TRBD2	17	TRBJ2-5	TRBV7-9	many
TGCAGTGCTAGAGACAAGGACAGGGCCACCGGGGAGCTGTTTTTT	CSARDKDRATGELFF	TRBD1	15	TRBJ2-2	TRBV20-1	many
TGTGCCAGCAGACGAGGACAGGGCCCCCTTTATGGCTACACCTTC	CASRRGQGPLYGYTF	TRBD1	15	TRBJ1-2	TRBV13	many
TGTGCCAGCAGTGAGGGGGACAGGGTTTATCAGCCCCAGCATTTT	CASSEGDRVYQPQHF	TRBD1	15	TRBJ1-5	TRBV2	many
TGTGCCAGCAGCTTGGAGCGGGAGGGCTACGAGCAGTACTTC	CASSLEREGYEQYF	TRBD2	14	TRBJ2-7	TRBV7-6	many
TGCAGTGCGACTAGCGGGGAATCCTACAATGAGCAGTTCTTC	CSATSGESYNEQFF	TRBD2	14	TRBJ2-1	TRBV20-1	.
TGCGCCAGCAGCCAAGGGTTACAGAACTACGAGCAGTACTTC	CASSQGLQNYEQYF	.	14	TRBJ2-7	TRBV4-1	.
TGTGCCAGCAGTTTGATTCCGAGCGGGGCCTACAATGAGCAGTTCTTC	CASSLIPSGAYNEQFF	TRBD2	16	TRBJ2-1	TRBV27	many
TGCGCCAGCAGTGAGGTGGGCACCGAGCAGTACTTC	CASSEVGTEQYF	.	12	TRBJ2-7	TRBV10-2	many
TGCAGTGCCAGGGACCTGTACGAGCAGTACTTC	CSARDLYEQYF	.	11	TRBJ2-7	TRBV20-1	few
TGTGCCAGCAGTTTAGCGGGAGAGCAGGGGACGCAGTATTTT	CASSLAGEQGTQYF	.	14	TRBJ2-3	TRBV28	many
TGTGCCAGCAGCTTATGGGGCGGGATAGCGGATACGCAGTATTTT	CASSLWGGIADTQYF	.	15	TRBJ2-3	TRBV7-2	many
TGTGCCAGCAGCAAAGGGGCTGAAGCTTTCTTT	CASSKGAEAFF	.	11	TRBJ1-1	TRBV21-1	many
TGCGCCAGCAGCCAGGAGGACACCCAAATCCATCAGCCCCAGCATTTT	CASSQEDTQIHQPQHF	.	16	TRBJ1-5	TRBV4-1	many